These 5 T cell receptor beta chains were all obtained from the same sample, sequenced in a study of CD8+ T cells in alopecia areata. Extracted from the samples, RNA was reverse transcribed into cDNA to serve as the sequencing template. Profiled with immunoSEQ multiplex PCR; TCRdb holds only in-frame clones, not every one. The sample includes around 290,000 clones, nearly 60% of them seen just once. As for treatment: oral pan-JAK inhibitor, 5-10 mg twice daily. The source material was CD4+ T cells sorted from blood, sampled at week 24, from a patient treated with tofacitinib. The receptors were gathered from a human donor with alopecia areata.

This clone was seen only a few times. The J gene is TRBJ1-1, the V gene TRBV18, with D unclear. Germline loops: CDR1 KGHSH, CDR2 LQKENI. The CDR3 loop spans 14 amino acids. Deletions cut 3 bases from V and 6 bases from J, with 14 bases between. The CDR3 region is CASSPLGWRAEAFF. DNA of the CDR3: TGTGCCAGCTCACCGTTGGGGTGGAGGGCTGAAGCTTTCTTT.

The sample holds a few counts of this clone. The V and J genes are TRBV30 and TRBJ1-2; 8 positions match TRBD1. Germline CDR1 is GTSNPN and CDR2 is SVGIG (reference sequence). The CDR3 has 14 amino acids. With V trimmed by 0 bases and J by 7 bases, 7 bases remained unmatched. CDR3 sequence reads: CAWSVNRGAIGYTF. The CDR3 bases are TGTGCCTGGAGTGTAAACAGGGGGGCGATTGGCTACACCTTC.

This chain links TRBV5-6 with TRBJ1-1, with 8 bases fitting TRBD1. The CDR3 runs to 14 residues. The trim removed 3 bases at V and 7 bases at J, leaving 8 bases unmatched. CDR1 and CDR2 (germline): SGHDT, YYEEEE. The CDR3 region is CASSSPGQAFEAFF. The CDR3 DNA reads TGTGCCAGCAGCTCACCGGGACAGGCGTTTGAAGCTTTCTTT.

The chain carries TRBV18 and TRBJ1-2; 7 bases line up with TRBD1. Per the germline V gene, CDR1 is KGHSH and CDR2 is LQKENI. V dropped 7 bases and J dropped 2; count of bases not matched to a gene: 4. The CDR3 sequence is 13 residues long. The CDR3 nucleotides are TGTGCCAGCTTCTCGACAGGGAACTATGGCTACACCTTC. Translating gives CASFSTGNYGYTF.

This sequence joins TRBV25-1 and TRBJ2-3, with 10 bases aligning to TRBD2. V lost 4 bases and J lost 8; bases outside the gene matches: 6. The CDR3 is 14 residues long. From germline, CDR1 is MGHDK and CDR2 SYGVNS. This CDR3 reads CASSVAGGVVTQYF. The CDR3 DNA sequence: TGTGCCAGCAGTGTAGCGGGGGGCGTTGTTACGCAGTATTTT.